The present T cell receptor beta chain was sequenced within a study of T cells expressing NK-cell markers. In the study overall: It was from sorted CD3+CD56+NKG2C+, CD3+CD56+NKG2C- and CD3+CD56-NKG2C+ T cells that TCR beta repertoires came. Whole-study results and caveats: The same clonotypes also predominated in the CD3+CD56-NKG2C+ fraction of several donors.

The CDR3 is 15 residues long. From germline, CDR1 is SGHAT and CDR2 FQNNGV. In generating TCR beta cDNA, 5'RACE template switching with UMIs was used. Reprocessing the 5' RACE reads, TCRdb reports a single entry for every CDR3 protein and omits DNA. Across approximately 550,000 distinct CDR3 sequences, the top ten clones capture around 3.3% of the sample. About this clonotype: The antigen is not known.

The J gene is TRBJ2-7, the V gene TRBV11-2. This TCR came from a man aged 18 to 30 in good health. The sequenced sample was blood T cells: a sorted CD56 or NKG2C T cell subset, CD4+ or CD8+ T cells, or bulk PBMC T cells (not recorded which). The CDR3 loop reads CASSSEMYSSYEQYF.